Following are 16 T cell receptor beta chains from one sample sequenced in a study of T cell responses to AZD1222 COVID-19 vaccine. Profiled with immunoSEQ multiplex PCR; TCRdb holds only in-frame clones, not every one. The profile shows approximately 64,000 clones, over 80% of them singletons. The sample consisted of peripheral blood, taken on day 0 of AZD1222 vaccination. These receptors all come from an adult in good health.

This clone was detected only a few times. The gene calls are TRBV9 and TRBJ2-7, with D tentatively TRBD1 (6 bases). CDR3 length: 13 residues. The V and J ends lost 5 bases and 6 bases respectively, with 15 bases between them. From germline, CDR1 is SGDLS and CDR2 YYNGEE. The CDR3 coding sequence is TGTGCCAGCAGTACCAGGGGAACTGGCGAGCAGTACTTC. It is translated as CASSTRGTGEQYF.

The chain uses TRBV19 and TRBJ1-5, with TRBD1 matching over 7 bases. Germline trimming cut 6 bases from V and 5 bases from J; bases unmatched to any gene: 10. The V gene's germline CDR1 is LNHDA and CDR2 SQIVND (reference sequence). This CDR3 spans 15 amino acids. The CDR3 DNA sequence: TGTGCCAGTAGCACTACCCAGGGGGGCGATCAGCCCCAGCATTTT. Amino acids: CASSTTQGGDQPQHF.

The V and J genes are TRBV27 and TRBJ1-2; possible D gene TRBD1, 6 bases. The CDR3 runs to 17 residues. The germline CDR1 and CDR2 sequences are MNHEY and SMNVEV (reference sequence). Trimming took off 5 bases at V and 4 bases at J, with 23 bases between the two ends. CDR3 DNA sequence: TGTGCCAGCAGTCCCACCCTGGCAGGGGCATATCCCTATGGCTACACCTTC. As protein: CASSPTLAGAYPYGYTF.

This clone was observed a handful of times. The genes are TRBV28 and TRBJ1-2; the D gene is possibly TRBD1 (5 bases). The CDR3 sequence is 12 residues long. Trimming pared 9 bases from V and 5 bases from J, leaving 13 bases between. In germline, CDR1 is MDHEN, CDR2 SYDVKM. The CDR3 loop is CARAPGAYGYTF. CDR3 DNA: TGTGCCAGGGCCCCCGGGGCGTATGGCTACACCTTC.

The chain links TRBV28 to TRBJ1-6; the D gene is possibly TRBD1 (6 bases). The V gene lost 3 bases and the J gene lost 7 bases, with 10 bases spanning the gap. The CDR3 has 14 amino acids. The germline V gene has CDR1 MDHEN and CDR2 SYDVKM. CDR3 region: CASSLNRENSPLHF. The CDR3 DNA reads TGTGCCAGCAGTTTGAACAGGGAAAATTCACCCCTCCACTTT.

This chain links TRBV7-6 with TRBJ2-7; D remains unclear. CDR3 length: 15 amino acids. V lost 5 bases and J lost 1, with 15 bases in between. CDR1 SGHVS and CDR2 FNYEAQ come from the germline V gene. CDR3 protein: CASSPYPDTSYEQYF. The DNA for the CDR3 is TGTGCCAGCAGCCCCTACCCTGACACATCCTACGAGCAGTACTTC.

The CDR3 here is CASSVAGQGNYEQYF. DNA of the CDR3: TGTGCCAGCAGCGTTGCGGGACAGGGGAATTACGAGCAGTACTTC. The chain employs TRBV9 and TRBJ2-7; 10 bases align to TRBD1. Germline CDR1 reads SGDLS; CDR2 reads YYNGEE. V lost 2 bases and J lost 4; bases outside the gene matches: 6. The CDR3 sequence is 15 residues long.

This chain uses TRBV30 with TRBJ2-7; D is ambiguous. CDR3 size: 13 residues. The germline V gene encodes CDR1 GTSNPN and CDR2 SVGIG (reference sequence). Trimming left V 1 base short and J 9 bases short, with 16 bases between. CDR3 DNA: TGTGCCTGGAGTGCCGGTCATGGAAGACCGCAGTACTTC. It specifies CAWSAGHGRPQYF.

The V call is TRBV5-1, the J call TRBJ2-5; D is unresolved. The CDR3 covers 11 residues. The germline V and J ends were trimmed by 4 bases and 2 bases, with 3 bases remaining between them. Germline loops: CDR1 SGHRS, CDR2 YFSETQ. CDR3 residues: CASSVQETQYF. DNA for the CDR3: TGCGCCAGCAGCGTACAAGAGACCCAGTACTTC.

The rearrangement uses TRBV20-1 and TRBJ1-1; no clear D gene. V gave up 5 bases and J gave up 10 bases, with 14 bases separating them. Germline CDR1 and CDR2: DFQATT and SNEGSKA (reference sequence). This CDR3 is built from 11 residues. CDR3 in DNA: TGCAGTGCTCGGAGTGATGGTTCAGCTTTCTTT. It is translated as CSARSDGSAFF.

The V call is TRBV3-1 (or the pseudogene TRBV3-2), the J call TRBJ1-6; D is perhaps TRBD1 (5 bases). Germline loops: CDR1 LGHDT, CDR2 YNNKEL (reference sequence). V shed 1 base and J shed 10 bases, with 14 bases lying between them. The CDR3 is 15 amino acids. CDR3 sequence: CASSQVTGVGSPLHF. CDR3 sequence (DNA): TGTGCCAGCAGCCAAGTGACGGGGGTAGGGTCACCCCTCCACTTT.

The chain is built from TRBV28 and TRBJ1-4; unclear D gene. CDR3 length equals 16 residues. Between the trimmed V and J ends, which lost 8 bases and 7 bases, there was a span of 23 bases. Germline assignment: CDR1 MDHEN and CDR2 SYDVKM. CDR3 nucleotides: TGTGCCAGCTCCTATGGCCCAATGCTACTAGGTGAAAAACTGTTTTTT. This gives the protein CASSYGPMLLGEKLFF.

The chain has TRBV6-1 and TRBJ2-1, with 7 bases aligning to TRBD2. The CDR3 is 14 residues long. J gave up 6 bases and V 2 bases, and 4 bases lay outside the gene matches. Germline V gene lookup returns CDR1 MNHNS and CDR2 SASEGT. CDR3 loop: CASSERPGGNEQFF. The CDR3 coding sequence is TGTGCCAGCAGTGAACGACCGGGAGGCAATGAGCAGTTCTTC.

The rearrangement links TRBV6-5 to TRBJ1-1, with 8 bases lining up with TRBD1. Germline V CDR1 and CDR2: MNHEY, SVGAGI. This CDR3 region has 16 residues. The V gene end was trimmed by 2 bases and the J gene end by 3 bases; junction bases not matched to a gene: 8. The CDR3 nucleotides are TGTGCCAGCAGTTACCAGGCAGGGGGCGTCGACACTGAAGCTTTCTTT. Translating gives CASSYQAGGVDTEAFF.

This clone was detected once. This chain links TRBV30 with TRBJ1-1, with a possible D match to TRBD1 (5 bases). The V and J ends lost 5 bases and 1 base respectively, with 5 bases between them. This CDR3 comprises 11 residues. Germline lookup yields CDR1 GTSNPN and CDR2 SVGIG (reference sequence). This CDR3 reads CAWGGNTEAFF. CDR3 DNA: TGTGCCTGGGGGGGGAACACTGAAGCTTTCTTT.

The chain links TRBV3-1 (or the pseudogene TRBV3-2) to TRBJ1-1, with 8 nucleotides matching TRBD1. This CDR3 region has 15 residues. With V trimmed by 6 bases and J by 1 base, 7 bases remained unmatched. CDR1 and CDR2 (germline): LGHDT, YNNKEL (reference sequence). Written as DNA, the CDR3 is TGTGCCAGCAGACCTACCGGGACAGGGAACACTGAAGCTTTCTTT. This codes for CASRPTGTGNTEAFF.